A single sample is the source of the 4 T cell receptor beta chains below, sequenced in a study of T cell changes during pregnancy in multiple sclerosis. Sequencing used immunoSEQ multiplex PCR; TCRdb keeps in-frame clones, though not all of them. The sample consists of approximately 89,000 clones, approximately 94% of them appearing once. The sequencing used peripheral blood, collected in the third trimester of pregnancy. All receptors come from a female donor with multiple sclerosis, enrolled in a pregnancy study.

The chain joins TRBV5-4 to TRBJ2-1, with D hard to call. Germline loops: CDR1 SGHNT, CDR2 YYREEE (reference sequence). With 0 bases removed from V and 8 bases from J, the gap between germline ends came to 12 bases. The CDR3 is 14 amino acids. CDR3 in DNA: TGTGCCAGCAGCTTGGAGTTCTTTGGCCATGAGCAGTTCTTC. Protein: CASSLEFFGHEQFF.

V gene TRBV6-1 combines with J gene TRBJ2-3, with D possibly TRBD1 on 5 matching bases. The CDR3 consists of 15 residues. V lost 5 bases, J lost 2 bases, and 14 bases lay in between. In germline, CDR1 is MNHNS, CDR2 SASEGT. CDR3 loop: CASSSGRGYTDTQYF. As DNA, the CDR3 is TGTGCCAGCAGTTCCGGTAGGGGCTACACAGATACGCAGTATTTT.

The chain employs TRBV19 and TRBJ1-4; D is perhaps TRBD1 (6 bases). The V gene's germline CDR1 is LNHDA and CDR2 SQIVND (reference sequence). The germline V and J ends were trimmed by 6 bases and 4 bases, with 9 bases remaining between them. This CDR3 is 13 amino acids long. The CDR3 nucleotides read TGTGCCAGTAGAGGGACAAATAATGAAAAACTGTTTTTT. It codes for CASRGTNNEKLFF.

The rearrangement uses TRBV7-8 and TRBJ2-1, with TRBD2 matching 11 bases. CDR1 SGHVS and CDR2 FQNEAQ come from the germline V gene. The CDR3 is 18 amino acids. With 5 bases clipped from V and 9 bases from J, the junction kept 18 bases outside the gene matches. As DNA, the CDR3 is TGTGCCAGCAGCCAAGCAACATTTAGCGGGAGGGAGGACGGTGAGCAGTTCTTC. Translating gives CASSQATFSGREDGEQFF.